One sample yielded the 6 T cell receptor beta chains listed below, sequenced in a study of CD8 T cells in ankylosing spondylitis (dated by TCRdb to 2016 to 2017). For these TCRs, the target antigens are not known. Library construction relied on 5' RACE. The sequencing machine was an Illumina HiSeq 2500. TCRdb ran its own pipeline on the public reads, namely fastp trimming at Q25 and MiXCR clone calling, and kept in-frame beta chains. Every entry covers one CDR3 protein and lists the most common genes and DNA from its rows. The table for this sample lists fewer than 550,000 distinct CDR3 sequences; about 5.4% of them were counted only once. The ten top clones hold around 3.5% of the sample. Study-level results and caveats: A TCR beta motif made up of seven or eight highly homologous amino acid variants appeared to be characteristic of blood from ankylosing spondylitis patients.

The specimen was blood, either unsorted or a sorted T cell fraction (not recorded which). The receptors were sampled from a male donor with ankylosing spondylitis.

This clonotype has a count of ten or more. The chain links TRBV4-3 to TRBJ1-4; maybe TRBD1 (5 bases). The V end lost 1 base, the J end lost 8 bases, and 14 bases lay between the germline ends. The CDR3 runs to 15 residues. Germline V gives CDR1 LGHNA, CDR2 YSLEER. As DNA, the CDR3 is TGCGCCAGCAGCCAAGTGTTGGGGGAGAAAGAAAAACTGTTTTTT. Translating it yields CASSQVLGEKEKLFF.

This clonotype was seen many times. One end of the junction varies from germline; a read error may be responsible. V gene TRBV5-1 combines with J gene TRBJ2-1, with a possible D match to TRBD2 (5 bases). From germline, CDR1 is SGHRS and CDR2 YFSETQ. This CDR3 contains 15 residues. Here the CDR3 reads CASSFQADSCNEQFF. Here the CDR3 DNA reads TGCGCCAGCAGCTTTCAAGCGGACTCCTGCAATGAGCAGTTCTTC.

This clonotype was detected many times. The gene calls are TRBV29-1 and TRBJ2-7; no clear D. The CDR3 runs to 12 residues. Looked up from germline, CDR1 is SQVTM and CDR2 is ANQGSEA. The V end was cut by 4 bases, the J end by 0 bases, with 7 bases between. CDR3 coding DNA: TGCAGCGTTGCCCACACCTCCTACGAGCAGTACTTC. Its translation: CSVAHTSYEQYF.

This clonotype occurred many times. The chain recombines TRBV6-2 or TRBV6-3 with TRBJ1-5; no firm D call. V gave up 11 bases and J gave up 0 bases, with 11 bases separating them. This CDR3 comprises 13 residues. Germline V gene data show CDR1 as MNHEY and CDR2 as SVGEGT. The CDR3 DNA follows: TGTGCCGCCCGTGGGGATAGCAATCAGCCCCAGCATTTT. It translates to CAARGDSNQPQHF.

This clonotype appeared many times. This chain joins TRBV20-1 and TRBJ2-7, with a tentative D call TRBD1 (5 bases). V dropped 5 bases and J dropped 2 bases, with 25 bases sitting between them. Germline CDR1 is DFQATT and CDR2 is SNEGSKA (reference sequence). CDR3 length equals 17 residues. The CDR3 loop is CSAPPRPAGYGPYEQYF. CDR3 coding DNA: TGCAGTGCTCCGCCCCGACCCGCAGGGTACGGTCCCTACGAGCAGTACTTC.

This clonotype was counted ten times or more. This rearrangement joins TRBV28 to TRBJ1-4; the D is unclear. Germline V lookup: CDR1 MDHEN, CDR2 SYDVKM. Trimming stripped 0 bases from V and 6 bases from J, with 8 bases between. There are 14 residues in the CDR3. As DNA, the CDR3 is TGTGCCAGCAGTTTATGGCCAGATGATGAAAAACTGTTTTTT. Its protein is CASSLWPDDEKLFF.